Each of the 8 T cell receptor beta chains below was sequenced from the same sample in a study of radiotherapy plus CTLA-4 blockade in lung cancer. Assay used: immunoSEQ multiplex PCR; TCRdb lists only in-frame clones, some missing. Counted here are fewer than 40,000 clones, around 70% occurring once; the ten biggest clones make up roughly 4.7%. The sample in question was peripheral blood, obtained from a patient treated with radiotherapy plus ipilimumab. Receptor source: a human donor with non-small cell lung cancer whose response to radiotherapy plus ipilimumab could not be evaluated.

V usage is TRBV4-3 and J usage is TRBJ2-6, with D unclear. This CDR3 is 15 amino acids long. With 8 bases removed from V and 1 base from J, the gap between germline ends came to 12 bases. Germline lookup yields CDR1 LGHNA and CDR2 YSLEER. The CDR3 loop is CASSPYGSGANVLTF. The CDR3 nucleotides are TGCGCCAGCTCCCCTTACGGGTCTGGGGCCAACGTCCTGACTTTC.

The rearrangement links TRBV6-6 to TRBJ2-7; D perhaps matches TRBD2 (5 bases). The CDR3 length is 13 residues. V was clipped by 7 bases and J by 2 bases, with 12 bases between them. Germline V lookup: CDR1 MNHNY, CDR2 SVGAGI (reference sequence). This CDR3 is CASTSTTTYEQYF. The CDR3 nucleotides are TGTGCCAGCACTTCGACTACAACCTACGAGCAGTACTTC.

The V and J genes are TRBV6-6 and TRBJ1-1; the D is unclear. Trimming took off 6 bases at V and 5 bases at J, with 16 bases between the two ends. This CDR3 contains 14 residues. Germline CDR1 MNHNY, CDR2 SVGAGI (reference sequence). The CDR3 loop reads CASSKGGRRTEAFF. For the CDR3, the DNA is TGTGCCAGCAGCAAAGGAGGGCGTCGGACTGAAGCTTTCTTT.

The V and J genes are TRBV6-5 and TRBJ1-5; no clear D gene. Per the germline V gene, CDR1 is MNHEY and CDR2 is SVGAGI. V was shortened by 0 bases and J by 0 bases, with 9 bases between the two germline ends. The length of the CDR3 is 16 residues. CDR3 loop: CASSYSRGYSNQPQHF. CDR3 in DNA: TGTGCCAGCAGTTACTCGAGAGGTTATAGCAATCAGCCCCAGCATTTT.

This clone was counted between two and nine times. The rearrangement links TRBV19 to TRBJ1-1; no reliable D call. The V gene lost 3 bases and the J gene lost 7 bases, with 15 bases spanning the gap. Germline V lookup: CDR1 LNHDA, CDR2 SQIVND (reference sequence). The CDR3 contains 14 residues. For the CDR3, the DNA is TGTGCCAGTAGTATTTCTATTTCGAGCCTTGAAGCTTTCTTT. Translated, it gives CASSISISSLEAFF.

V gene TRBV4-3 combines with J gene TRBJ2-1; TRBD2 agrees at 8 bases. The CDR3 sequence is 17 residues long. Germline CDR1 LGHNA, CDR2 YSLEER. The V gene end was trimmed by 0 bases and the J gene end by 5 bases; junction bases not matched to a gene: 9. CDR3 DNA: TGCGCCAGCAGCCAAGATGCCCGTAGCGGGGTTAACAATGAGCAGTTCTTC. Translation: CASSQDARSGVNNEQFF.

Comments on this clone: With only one base between it and a far larger clone, this is likely a read error. Different DNA sequences within this sample yield the same CDR3. The J gene is TRBJ1-1, the V gene TRBV7-2, with D tentatively TRBD1 (5 bases). Germline V CDR1 and CDR2: SGHTA, FQGNSA. The CDR3 totals 17 residues. The CDR3 loop is CASSLGGTFVTNTEAFF. Here the CDR3 DNA reads TGTGCCAGCAGCTTAGGAGGGACTTTCGTGACGAACACTGAAGCTTTCTTC.

The CDR3 bases are TGTGCCAGCAGAGCAACAGCCGAAGCTTTCTTT. This codes for CASRATAEAFF. The chain links TRBV6-1 to TRBJ1-1; no clear D. V lost 6 bases and J lost 8, with 10 bases in between. Germline CDR1 and CDR2: MNHNS and SASEGT. The CDR3 contains 11 residues.